The next 14 T cell receptor beta chains were all read from a single sample in a study of blood T cells in healthy people across ages. It was with a sample-barcoded 5' primer and a J-beta primer mix that a second PCR of about 6 to 12 cycles was run. TCRdb called the 5' RACE reads again in MiXCR, with one record for every CDR3 protein. In the table there are around 1,800,000 distinct CDR3 sequences, more than 35% of which are singletons. Sequencing was performed on blood. The receptors come from a human donor in good health.

The chain joins TRBV7-6 to TRBJ2-7; D is unclear. The CDR3 spans 13 residues. V dropped 4 bases and J dropped 3 bases, with 10 bases sitting between them. Germline CDR1 is SGHVS and CDR2 is FNYEAQ. Here the CDR3 DNA reads TGTGCCAGCAGCTCTCACACCGTCTACGAGCAGTACTTC. Translated, it gives CASSSHTVYEQYF.

This clonotype was seen only a few times. A much bigger clone sits one base away, suggesting this may be a read error. The chain uses TRBV12-3 or TRBV12-4 and TRBJ2-7; D may be TRBD2 (7 bases). Between the trimmed V and J ends, which lost 3 bases and 5 bases, there was a span of 14 bases. The CDR3 runs 14 residues. The CDR3 DNA follows: TGTGCCAGCAGTTTTGGGGGGGGCCGCGACGAGCAGTACTTC. This encodes CASSFGGGRDEQYF.

The chain has TRBV5-1 and TRBJ2-7; possibly TRBD1 or TRBD2 for D (6 bases each). Looked up from germline, CDR1 is SGHRS and CDR2 is YFSETQ. Trimming shortened V by 4 bases and J by 2 bases, and 25 bases separated the two germline ends. The CDR3 spans 18 residues. In nucleotides, the CDR3 is TGCGCCAGCAGCACCTTCGGGACCTCCCCGGGGGCAACCTACGAGCAGTACTTC. As protein: CASSTFGTSPGATYEQYF.

The rearrangement joins TRBV7-2 to TRBJ1-4; D unclear. Germline CDR1 and CDR2: SGHTA and FQGNSA. V lost 5 bases and J lost 3, with 7 bases in between. CDR3 length: 13 residues. CDR3 DNA sequence: TGTGCCAGCAGCGAACAGCCTAATGAAAAACTGTTTTTT. Translation: CASSEQPNEKLFF.

This clonotype was seen only a few times. This chain links TRBV10-3 with TRBJ1-4, with 12 bases that match TRBD1. V shed 10 bases, J shed 8 bases, and the junction held 11 bases outside the gene matches. Germline CDR1 ENHRY, CDR2 SYGVKD. The CDR3 runs 15 residues. The CDR3 DNA follows: TGTGCCACACGGGACAGGGGGCTTTCGGACGAAAAACTGTTTTTT. Protein sequence: CATRDRGLSDEKLFF.

J is TRBJ2-7 and V is TRBV5-5; TRBD1 aligns across 12 bases. CDR1 and CDR2 (germline): SGHKS, YYEKEE (reference sequence). This CDR3 comprises 14 residues. Unmatched junction bases numbered 4, after V lost 4 bases and J lost 5 bases. The CDR3 region has the DNA TGTGCCAGCAGCAGGGACAGGGGGCAAGACGAGCAGTACTTC. Translated, it gives CASSRDRGQDEQYF. Supplemented by reference TRBV5-5 and TRBJ2-7, the full variable domain reads DAGVTQSPTHLIKTRGQQVTLRCSPISGHKSVSWYQQVLGQGPQFIFQYYEKEERGRGNFPDRFSARQFPNYSSELNVNALLLGDSALYLCASSRDRGQDEQYFGPGTRLTVT.

On this clonotype itself: The junction shows a germline mismatch at one end, possibly a read error. The chain links TRBV4-3 to TRBJ2-2; D possibly corresponds to TRBD1 (5 bases). Germline V CDR1 and CDR2: LGHNA, YSLEER. CDR3 length: 15 residues. The CDR3, as DNA: TGCACCAGCAGCCAAGAAAGGGGCAGGCCCGGGGAGCTGTTTTTT. Translating it yields CTSSQERGRPGELFF.

This chain uses TRBV20-1 with TRBJ2-1; the D gene is possibly TRBD1 (5 bases). V was shortened by 5 bases and J by 6 bases, with 17 bases between the two germline ends. This CDR3 has 14 amino acids. CDR1 is DFQATT, CDR2 SNEGSKA, per germline (reference sequence). The CDR3 here is CSAAALTGPNEQFF. In nucleotides, the CDR3 is TGCAGTGCTGCGGCCCTTACAGGTCCCAATGAGCAGTTCTTC.

This clonotype was counted a single time. A read error may explain this, as a much larger clone is one base away. This chain joins TRBV4-2 and TRBJ1-2; D unresolved. CDR1 is LGHNA and CDR2 is YNFKEQ in the germline V gene. The CDR3 covers 17 residues. The CDR3 DNA reads as TGTGCCAGCAGCCACGGTTTAAGGGCCACAGCTAACTATGGCCACACCTTC. Translation gives CASSHGLRATANYGHTF.

The J gene is TRBJ2-7, the V gene TRBV7-2, with 9 nucleotides matching TRBD1. J lost 0 bases, V lost 1 base, and 13 bases had no gene match. CDR1 is SGHTA, CDR2 FQGNSA, per germline. CDR3 size: 19 residues. The CDR3 loop is CASSLGNRGPEGSSYEQYF. The CDR3 DNA reads as TGTGCCAGCAGCTTAGGTAACAGGGGGCCAGAAGGGAGCTCCTACGAGCAGTACTTC. The full variable domain, rest sourced from reference TRBV7-2 and TRBJ2-7, is GAGVSQSPSNKVTEKGKDVELRCDPISGHTALYWYRQSLGQGLEFLIYFQGNSAPDKSGLPSDRFSAERTGGSVSTLTIQRTQQEDSAVYLCASSLGNRGPEGSSYEQYFGPGTRLTVT.

This clonotype was observed once. The rearrangement uses TRBV5-6 and TRBJ2-2; D uncertain. Germline loops: CDR1 SGHDT, CDR2 YYEEEE. Trimming removed 3 bases at V and 6 bases at J, with 24 bases between. The CDR3 length is 18 residues. Here the CDR3 reads CASSSLLSWRRSPGELFF. CDR3 DNA: TGTGCCAGCAGCTCATTGTTATCCTGGCGTAGGTCCCCCGGGGAGCTGTTTTTT.

The chain links TRBV9 to TRBJ2-1; D ambiguous. Trimming left V 0 bases short and J 8 bases short, with 15 bases between. Germline V lookup: CDR1 SGDLS, CDR2 YYNGEE. CDR3 size: 15 residues. This chain's CDR3 is CASSVVEWPADEQFF. DNA for the CDR3: TGTGCCAGCAGCGTAGTGGAGTGGCCGGCCGATGAGCAGTTCTTC.

The chain combines TRBV9 with TRBJ2-3; D is possibly TRBD2 (5 bases). Trimming took 5 bases from V and 5 from J, leaving 12 bases between them. The CDR3 totals 13 residues. Germline V gene sequence: CDR1 SGDLS, CDR2 YYNGEE. CDR3: CASSYNGIDTQYF. The CDR3 coding sequence is TGTGCCAGCAGTTATAACGGGATAGATACGCAGTATTTT. Full variable domain (outside the CDR3, taken from reference TRBV9 and TRBJ2-3): DSGVTQTPKHLITATGQRVTLRCSPRSGDLSVYWYQQSLDQGLQFLIQYYNGEERAKGNILERFSAQQFPDLHSELNLSSLELGDSALYFCASSYNGIDTQYFGPGTRLTVL.

This clonotype has a count of ten or more. The chain has TRBV29-1 and TRBJ1-2; weak D call: TRBD1 (5 bases). The CDR3 runs 11 residues. Trimming pared 0 bases from V and 8 bases from J, leaving 7 bases between. Germline lookup yields CDR1 SQVTM and CDR2 ANQGSEA. CDR3 bases: TGCAGCGTTGAAGAAGGGGAGGGCTACACCTTC. Translated: CSVEEGEGYTF.